Sequencing of this TCR beta chain was carried out in a study of blood T cell repertoires in COVID-19. Assay: immunoSEQ multiplex PCR; the TCRdb copy retains only in-frame clones and omits some. The sample comprises about 250,000 clones, 80% to 90% of which are singletons, and 2.4% rests with the top ten. The table lists this clone with a count of one. The material sequenced was PBMCs or T cells enriched from blood (not recorded which). The TCR originated in a woman aged 18-29 years who had recovered from COVID-19.

CDR3 coding DNA: TGCGCCAGCAGCTTGGGGTATAGCTACGAGCAGTACTTC. Its translation is CASSLGYSYEQYF. V is TRBV5-1 and J is TRBJ2-7; D gene uncertain. The V gene lost 0 bases and the J gene lost 3 bases, with 7 bases spanning the gap. This CDR3 has 13 amino acids. Looked up from germline, CDR1 is SGHRS and CDR2 is YFSETQ.